This TCR beta chain comes out of a study of CD8 T cells in Susac syndrome. It was with random hexamers that about 0.45 to 1 ug RNA was reverse transcribed. MiXCR, run by TCRdb on the immunoSEQ multiplex PCR reads, gives a single entry per CDR3 protein. This sample carries about 250,000 distinct CDR3 sequences, 93% of them seen once, and the ten largest clones take 0.065% to 0.075%. V gave up 2 bases and J gave up 7 bases; unmatched junction bases: 4. Germline values: CDR1 SGHRS, CDR2 YFSETQ. There are 15 residues in the CDR3. This receptor was obtained from a human donor with multiple sclerosis. This rearrangement joins TRBV5-1 to TRBJ2-2; TRBD2 aligns across 11 bases. Sequencing was performed on CD4+ T cells from PBMCs. The CDR3 loop reads CASSFSSGRLGELFF. CDR3 DNA: TGCGCCAGCAGCTTTTCTAGCGGGAGGCTCGGGGAGCTGTTTTTT. Filled out from reference TRBV5-1 and TRBJ2-2, the complete variable domain reads KAGVTQTPRYLIKTRGQQVTLSCSPISGHRSVSWYQQTPGQGLQFLFEYFSETQRNKGNFPGRFSGRQFSNSRSEMNVSTLELGDSALYLCASSFSSGRLGELFFGEGSRLTVL.